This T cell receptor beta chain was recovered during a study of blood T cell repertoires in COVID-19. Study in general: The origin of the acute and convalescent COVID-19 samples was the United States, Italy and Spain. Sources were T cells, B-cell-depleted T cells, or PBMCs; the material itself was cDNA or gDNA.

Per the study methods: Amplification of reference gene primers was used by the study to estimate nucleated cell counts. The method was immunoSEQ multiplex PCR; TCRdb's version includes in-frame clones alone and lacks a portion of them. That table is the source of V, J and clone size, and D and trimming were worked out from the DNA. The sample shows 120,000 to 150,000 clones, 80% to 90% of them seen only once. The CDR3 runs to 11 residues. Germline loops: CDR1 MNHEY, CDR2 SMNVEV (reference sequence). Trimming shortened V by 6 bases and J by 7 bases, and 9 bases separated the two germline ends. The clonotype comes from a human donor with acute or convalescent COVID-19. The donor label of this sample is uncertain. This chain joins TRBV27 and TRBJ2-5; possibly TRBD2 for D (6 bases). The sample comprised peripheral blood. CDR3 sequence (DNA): TGTGCCAGCAGCCCCGGGGGGACCCAGTACTTC. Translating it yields CASSPGGTQYF.